These T cell receptor beta chains were read from a single sample in a study of cytomegalovirus exposure and HLA in healthy donors. Produced via immunoSEQ multiplex PCR; TCRdb's table is partial and in-frame only. This table has about 170,000 clones, 80% appearing once. Sequencing used PBMCs. Receptors were obtained from a woman between 50 and 59 years old in good health and CMV-seropositive. Each CDR3 is given with its conserved first and last residue. D genes are given only for firm matches. The size field is filled for only some rows; it gives once, few, many or a size class.

cdr3_nt	cdr3_aa	clone_size	cdr3_length	j_call	v_call	d_call
TGCGCCAGCAGCAGAACAGGCCTCGAACCCCCTAATGAAAAACTGTTTTTT	CASSRTGLEPPNEKLFF	NA	17	TRBJ1-4	TRBV5-1	NA
TGTGCCAGCAGCCCGACTAGCAGTGGCTACGAGCAGTACTTC	CASSPTSSGYEQYF	NA	14	TRBJ2-7	TRBV6-1	TRBD2
TGTGCCAGCAGCTACGCAGGGGAGGGGGAGCAGTACTTC	CASSYAGEGEQYF	NA	13	TRBJ2-7	TRBV7-8	NA
TGTGCCAGCAGCCCTCTTGGACTAGCGGCCGATGGGACCGGGGAGCTGTTTTTT	CASSPLGLAADGTGELFF	few	18	TRBJ2-2	TRBV7-3	TRBD2
TGTGCCACCAGCAGAGAACAGGGGGTCTATGGCTACACCTTC	CATSREQGVYGYTF	NA	14	TRBJ1-2	TRBV15	TRBD1
TGCGCCAGCAGCCAAGGTTCCAGGGCTCACACCGGGGAGCTGTTTTTT	CASSQGSRAHTGELFF	NA	16	TRBJ2-2	TRBV4-1	NA
TGTGCCAGCAGCGCTAGCGGGGGGCTGGGGGAGACCCAGTACTTC	CASSASGGLGETQYF	NA	15	TRBJ2-5	TRBV7-2	TRBD2
TGTGCCAGCGGCGGGAGCTCCACAGATACGCAGTATTTT	CASGGSSTDTQYF	NA	13	TRBJ2-3	TRBV5-4	TRBD2
TGTGCCAGCAGCGCCGTTTCCGGGACTAGTGGCAATAAGCAGTTCTTC	CASSAVSGTSGNKQFF	NA	16	TRBJ2-1	TRBV5-6	TRBD2
TGTGCCAGCAGCTCCGGACTAGGGGGGGAGACCCAGTACTTC	CASSSGLGGETQYF	NA	14	TRBJ2-5	TRBV7-3	NA
TGTGCCAGCAGTGGGGACAGGTTGACGAGCGAGCAGTACTTC	CASSGDRLTSEQYF	NA	14	TRBJ2-7	TRBV6-5	TRBD1
TGTGCCAGCAGTCAACTAGCGGCTAGCACAGATACGCAGTATTTT	CASSQLAASTDTQYF	NA	15	TRBJ2-3	TRBV6-6	TRBD2
TGTGCCAGCAGCCAAGGGACAGGGGGGAATAATTCACCCCTCCACTTT	CASSQGTGGNNSPLHF	once	16	TRBJ1-6	TRBV4-2	TRBD1
TGTGCCATCAGCCCCCCGACAGCGCGCTCTGGGGCCAACGTCCTGACTTTC	CAISPPTARSGANVLTF	NA	17	TRBJ2-6	TRBV10-3	NA
TGTGCCAGTAGTGCGGGACTAGCGGGAGGGCCTGAGAAGCAGTACTTC	CASSAGLAGGPEKQYF	NA	16	TRBJ2-7	TRBV19	TRBD2
TGTGCCAGCAGCCGCCAACAAGGTCGGGGCTCTGGGGCCAACGTCCTGACTTTC	CASSRQQGRGSGANVLTF	few	18	TRBJ2-6	TRBV28	NA
TGTGCCAGCAGGGCAAACAGGGGAGAGGGAAACACCATATATTTT	CASRANRGEGNTIYF	NA	15	TRBJ1-3	TRBV6-5	TRBD1
TGCGCCAGCAGCCTCCAAGACACCCTAAATCAGCCCCAGCATTTT	CASSLQDTLNQPQHF	NA	15	TRBJ1-5	TRBV4-1	NA
TGTGCCAGCAGTGTGGGACAGGGACTCGGAGGGACCGGGGAGCTGTTTTTT	CASSVGQGLGGTGELFF	NA	17	TRBJ2-2	TRBV6-1	TRBD1
TGTGCCAGCTCACCATACATGGACAATGAGCAGTTCTTC	CASSPYMDNEQFF	NA	13	TRBJ2-1	TRBV18	NA
TGTGCCAGCAGCTTAGCCTCTAGATATACGGAGCTGTTTTTT	CASSLASRYTELFF	NA	14	TRBJ2-2	TRBV11-3	NA
TGTGCCAGCAGGGCCGGGACTAGCGGGAAATATGAGCAGTTCTTC	CASRAGTSGKYEQFF	NA	15	TRBJ2-1	TRBV6-6	TRBD2
TGCGCCAGCAGCACTCCGGTGCCCCCCTTTGAAGCTTTCTTT	CASSTPVPPFEAFF	medium-sized	14	TRBJ1-1	TRBV4-1	NA
TGTGCCAGCAGCTTAGGGTCTAGATACAATGAGCAGTTCTTC	CASSLGSRYNEQFF	NA	14	TRBJ2-1	TRBV11-2	NA
TGCGCCAGCAGTCAATGGGGGGAGGGTGGCAGGCATAGCAATCAGCCCCAGCATTTT	CASSQWGEGGRHSNQPQHF	NA	19	TRBJ1-5	TRBV23-1	NA
TGTGCCAGCAGCCGAGGACAGGGGAACACCGGGGAGCTGTTTTTT	CASSRGQGNTGELFF	NA	15	TRBJ2-2	TRBV7-8	TRBD1
TGTGCCAGTAGTAGGCCGGGAGCAGAGCAAGAGACCCAGTACTTC	CASSRPGAEQETQYF	NA	15	TRBJ2-5	TRBV19	NA
TGCGCCAGCAGCTTGGAGTTACGGGAAGATACGCAGTATTTT	CASSLELREDTQYF	NA	14	TRBJ2-3	TRBV5-1	NA
TGTGCCAGCAGCCCGGGAGGGGTTGGCAATCAGCCCCAGCATTTT	CASSPGGVGNQPQHF	NA	15	TRBJ1-5	TRBV7-8	NA
TGCGCCAGCAGCGCGAGGACAGCCCAAACAGATACGCAGTATTTT	CASSARTAQTDTQYF	NA	15	TRBJ2-3	TRBV5-1	NA
TGTGCCAGCAGTAAACTAGATTGGGGGGGTACCTACAATGAGCAGTTCTTC	CASSKLDWGGTYNEQFF	NA	17	TRBJ2-1	TRBV28	TRBD2
TGTGCCAGCAGCTTAGTTCCTTCCTACGAGCAGTACTTC	CASSLVPSYEQYF	NA	13	TRBJ2-7	TRBV11-2	NA
TGTGCCAGCAGCTTAGATAGTCTCCCCTACAATGAGCAGTTCTTC	CASSLDSLPYNEQFF	NA	15	TRBJ2-1	TRBV11-2	NA
TGTGCCAGCAGCCCGAGGGTGCGGGAGGGCTGGAGTGAGCAGTTCTTC	CASSPRVREGWSEQFF	NA	16	TRBJ2-1	TRBV5-5	TRBD2
TGTGCCATCAGTGAAAATGAGGGACTCACAGATACGCAGTATTTT	CAISENEGLTDTQYF	NA	15	TRBJ2-3	TRBV10-3	NA
TGTGCCAGTAGTAACCCCCTAGCGGGGGGCCTCGAGCAGTACTTC	CASSNPLAGGLEQYF	NA	15	TRBJ2-7	TRBV19	TRBD2
TGTGCCAGCAGTGACCACGGACAGTTTGAAGCTTTCTTT	CASSDHGQFEAFF	few	13	TRBJ1-1	TRBV25-1	NA
TGCAGCGTTGAGACAGGGGGGACAGATACGCAGTATTTT	CSVETGGTDTQYF	NA	13	TRBJ2-3	TRBV29-1	TRBD1
TGTGCCAGCAGCTTCCCCACTGAGATTAATTCACCCCTCCACTTT	CASSFPTEINSPLHF	NA	15	TRBJ1-6	TRBV5-8	NA
TGTGCCAGTAGTATGGGGGGAAGGCAGCCCCAGCATTTT	CASSMGGRQPQHF	NA	13	TRBJ1-5	TRBV19	NA
TGCGCCAGCAGCTTGGTAACAGGGCCCGACGAGCAGTACTTC	CASSLVTGPDEQYF	NA	14	TRBJ2-7	TRBV5-1	NA
TGCGCCAGCAGTAGCCCGGGACAGTACACTGAAGCTTTCTTT	CASSSPGQYTEAFF	NA	14	TRBJ1-1	TRBV5-1	TRBD1
TGCGCCAGCAGCTTGGCCCCTAGCGGGGGCACAGATACGCAGTATTTT	CASSLAPSGGTDTQYF	NA	16	TRBJ2-3	TRBV5-1	TRBD2
TGTGCCAGCAGCTTGCGGGGGGAAGGTGCGTACGAGCAGTACTTC	CASSLRGEGAYEQYF	once	15	TRBJ2-7	TRBV11-3	TRBD2
TGCGCCAGCAGCTTCGAAGGGGGGGGGATCTCTGGAAACACCATATATTTT	CASSFEGGGISGNTIYF	NA	17	TRBJ1-3	TRBV5-1	NA
TGTGCCAGCAGGGTGCGGACTGAAGCTTTCTTT	CASRVRTEAFF	once	11	TRBJ1-1	TRBV19	NA